This T cell receptor (beta chain) derives from a study of PD-1 blockade in classical Hodgkin lymphoma. Across the study: Patients were given intravenous nivolumab, 3 mg/kg, every 2 weeks. Overall study results and limits: Complete responders possessed baseline diversity comparable to newly diagnosed patients. Patients excluded were those beginning nivolumab under 1 year after ASCT. TCR diversity in CD4+, not CD8+, cells rose significantly by C4D1.

The CDR3 is 13 residues long. Germline V lookup: CDR1 SGHTA, CDR2 FQGNSA. V was clipped by 4 bases and J by 4 bases; unmatched bases: 3. In regard to this clone: Its cognate antigen is unknown.

Patients all relapsed after autologous stem cell transplantation, and there was variation in brentuximab vedotin exposure. TCRdb keeps only in-frame clones here, not all; method: immunoSEQ multiplex PCR. The sample consists of approximately 13,000 clones, roughly 78% of them appearing once. This chain links TRBV7-2 with TRBJ1-2; 7 nucleotides agree with TRBD1. The origin of this receptor is a human donor with classical Hodgkin lymphoma. Sequencing was performed on peripheral blood mononuclear cells (PBMCs), taken at baseline. The CDR3 reads CASSSRQGYGYTF. CDR3 nucleotides: TGTGCCAGCAGCTCCAGACAGGGCTATGGCTACACCTTC.